This entry concerns a single T cell receptor beta chain. Using immunoSEQ multiplex PCR, the repertoire was profiled, and TCRdb retains in-frame clones only, with some absent. This sample has tens of thousands of clones, with roughly nine tenths found just once. This sample was included in a study of OX40 agonist ivuxolimab in advanced cancers. Study at large: Ivuxolimab, an antibody acting as an agonist of OX40 (CD134), was used to treat patients. Of the patients, three showed partial responses, one with hepatocellular carcinoma and two with cutaneous melanoma.

This sequence originates from an adult with an advanced solid tumor such as melanoma, head and neck, liver or kidney cancer. The sequencing here drew on CD4+ or CD8+ T cells sorted from blood, taken in a trial of the OX40 agonist ivuxolimab.

DNA for the CDR3: TGTGCCAGCAGTTTAGACACGGTCCTAGAGGGGTCACCCCTCCACTTT. Residues: CASSLDTVLEGSPLHF. V usage is TRBV28 and J usage is TRBJ1-6, with a possible D match to TRBD1 (5 bases). Germline V gene lookup returns CDR1 MDHEN and CDR2 SYDVKM. V was cut by 2 bases and J by 10 bases, with 18 bases left in between. This CDR3 comprises 16 residues.